The 7 T cell receptor beta chains below were found in one sample sequenced in a study of cytomegalovirus exposure and HLA in healthy donors. PCR was performed using 60 Vbeta and 13 Jbeta primers. This table comes from immunoSEQ multiplex PCR, and its TCRdb copy is limited to in-frame clones, with some not included. This sample has 100,000 to 120,000 clones, with less than 85% found just once. The sample taken for sequencing was PBMCs. The source of these receptors is a man younger than 40 in good health and CMV-seropositive.

This chain links TRBV29-1 with TRBJ1-2; 7 bases line up with TRBD1. This CDR3 spans 13 amino acids. Per the germline V gene, CDR1 is SQVTM and CDR2 is ANQGSEA. Trimming at V came to 8 bases and at J to 7 bases, leaving 13 bases not matched to a gene. The CDR3 spells CSMTGTAVRGYTF. CDR3 in DNA: TGCAGCATGACCGGGACAGCGGTGCGTGGCTACACCTTC.

The chain recombines TRBV13 with TRBJ1-4; 8 nucleotides line up with TRBD1. Germline assignment: CDR1 PRHDT and CDR2 FYEKMQ (reference sequence). With 4 bases clipped from V and 3 bases from J, the junction kept 7 bases outside the gene matches. CDR3 length equals 16 residues. CDR3 DNA: TGTGCCAGCAGCTCCATACGGACAGGGCCTAATGAAAAACTGTTTTTT. Protein sequence: CASSSIRTGPNEKLFF.

V is TRBV6-5 and J is TRBJ1-2; TRBD1 is a possible D gene (5 bases). Germline CDR1 MNHEY, CDR2 SVGAGI. This CDR3 contains 14 residues. V was pared by 0 bases and J by 3 bases, with 8 bases between. The CDR3 nucleotides read TGTGCCAGCAGTTACTCGGGGCCAGACTATGGCTACACCTTC. It specifies CASSYSGPDYGYTF.

The chain joins TRBV28 to TRBJ1-4, with 11 bases that match TRBD1. Germline V gene data show CDR1 as MDHEN and CDR2 as SYDVKM. There are 16 residues in the CDR3. Unmatched junction bases numbered 9, after V lost 9 bases and J lost 3 bases. DNA of the CDR3: TGTGCCAGTAACGGACAGGGGGCCGAAGCTAATGAAAAACTGTTTTTT. It specifies CASNGQGAEANEKLFF.

This clone was observed a few times. The V gene is TRBV5-1, the J gene TRBJ2-5, with 8 positions matching TRBD1. Trimming at V came to 0 bases and at J to 2 bases, leaving 3 bases not matched to a gene. Per germline, CDR1 SGHRS and CDR2 YFSETQ. The CDR3 runs to 15 residues. The CDR3 loop is CASSLGTGGQETQYF. The DNA of the CDR3 is TGCGCCAGCAGCTTGGGCACAGGGGGACAAGAGACCCAGTACTTC. The whole variable domain, filled in from reference TRBV5-1 and TRBJ2-5, reads KAGVTQTPRYLIKTRGQQVTLSCSPISGHRSVSWYQQTPGQGLQFLFEYFSETQRNKGNFPGRFSGRQFSNSRSEMNVSTLELGDSALYLCASSLGTGGQETQYFGPGTRLLVL.

The rearrangement links TRBV4-3 to TRBJ2-7, with 8 bases that match TRBD2. The CDR3 is made up of 15 amino acids. V lost 0 bases and J lost 4; bases outside the gene matches: 5. From germline, CDR1 is LGHNA and CDR2 YSLEER. The DNA of the CDR3 is TGCGCCAGCAGCCAAGATGTCACGGGAGGGTACGAGCAGTACTTC. Translated, it gives CASSQDVTGGYEQYF.

The chain links TRBV5-4 to TRBJ2-5, with 11 bases fitting TRBD2. The V gene end was trimmed by 4 bases and the J gene end by 5 bases; junction bases not matched to a gene: 4. The germline V gene has CDR1 SGHNT and CDR2 YYREEE (reference sequence). The CDR3 loop spans 14 amino acids. This CDR3 reads CASSPGLAAETQYF. The CDR3 DNA sequence: TGTGCCAGCAGCCCGGGACTAGCGGCCGAGACCCAGTACTTC.